These 2 T cell receptor beta chains were sequenced from one sample in a study of control samples from healthy donors and cancer patients. Assay used: immunoSEQ multiplex PCR; TCRdb lists only in-frame clones, some missing. The table lists approximately 86,000 clones, more than 85% of them singletons. The sequenced sample consisted of blood. The receptors were sampled from a woman under 40 in good health.

The V gene is TRBV13, the J gene TRBJ2-1, with 10 bases lining up with TRBD2. Germline V CDR1 and CDR2: PRHDT, FYEKMQ (reference sequence). This CDR3 is built from 15 residues. The junction had 5 bases not matched to a gene; V was cut back by 5 bases and J by 4 bases. CDR3 sequence (DNA): TGTGCCAGCAGCACCGGGACTAGCGAATACAATGAGCAGTTCTTC. Its protein product is CASSTGTSEYNEQFF. The full variable domain, rest sourced from reference TRBV13 and TRBJ2-1, is AAGVIQSPRHLIKEKRETATLKCYPIPRHDTVYWYQQGPGQDPQFLISFYEKMQSDKGSIPDRFSAQQFSDYHSELNMSSLELGDSALYFCASSTGTSEYNEQFFGPGTRLTVL.

For the CDR3, the DNA is TGTGCCAGCACCCTAACAGGAAACACTGAAGCTTTCTTT. Residues: CASTLTGNTEAFF. This sequence joins TRBV7-9 and TRBJ1-1, with a possible D match to TRBD1 (5 bases). The CDR3 covers 13 residues. V was cut by 7 bases and J by 2 bases, with 11 bases left in between. Germline CDR1 and CDR2: SEHNR and FQNEAQ (reference sequence).